What follows are 32 T cell receptor beta chains derived from one specimen sequenced in a study of response to subunit inactivated influenza vaccine. TCRdb re-derived calls from the RT-PCR reads in MiXCR, one entry per CDR3 protein. The sample lists under 550,000 distinct CDR3 sequences, roughly 7.9% occurring once. The material was PBMCs from blood, obtained 23 to 25 months after vaccination. These receptor sequences come from a man aged 50 to 75 who received an inactivated influenza vaccine.

This clonotype showed up many times. The genes are TRBV6-4 and TRBJ2-2; maybe TRBD1 (5 bases). Germline CDR1 MRHNA, CDR2 SNTAGT. Trimming took 8 bases from V and 1 from J, leaving 14 bases between them. The CDR3 contains 15 residues. CDR3 nucleotide sequence: TGTGCCAGCCGTCGAGACAGCATGAACACCGGGGAGCTGTTTTTT. Its protein is CASRRDSMNTGELFF.

This clonotype was seen repeatedly, ten times or more. CDR3 DNA sequence: TGCGCCAGCAGCCAAGATCCAAGGAATGAGCAGTTCTTC. Encoded protein: CASSQDPRNEQFF. This chain uses TRBV4-3 with TRBJ2-1; D is unresolved. CDR1 LGHNA and CDR2 YSLEER come from the germline V gene. Deletions cut 0 bases from V and 7 bases from J, with 7 bases between. This CDR3 has 13 amino acids.

For this clonotype: Germline and junction disagree at one end, which may indicate a read error. This rearrangement joins TRBV12-3 or TRBV12-4 to TRBJ2-6, with a tentative D call TRBD1 (5 bases). This CDR3 has 18 amino acids. The CDR3 here is CTSSLRGRSPVGANVLTF. The CDR3 region has the DNA TGTACCAGCAGTTTAAGGGGCAGGAGCCCAGTTGGGGCCAACGTCCTGACTTTC.

This clonotype has only a few counts. The chain couples TRBV2 to TRBJ2-1, with D perhaps matching TRBD2 (5 bases). Looked up from germline, CDR1 is SNHLY and CDR2 is FYNNEI. V gave up 10 bases and J gave up 0 bases, with 10 bases separating them. The CDR3 has 13 amino acids. CDR3 DNA sequence: TGTGCCATCCGGGAAAGCTCCTACAATGAGCAGTTCTTC. Its translation: CAIRESSYNEQFF.

At least ten counts were recorded for this clonotype. V usage is TRBV28 and J usage is TRBJ2-2; a possible D gene is TRBD1 (6 bases). The CDR3 has 16 amino acids. V lost 5 bases to trimming and J lost 3 bases, with 16 bases between them. CDR1 and CDR2 from the germline V gene are MDHEN and SYDVKM. CDR3 residues: CASSSADRGHTGELFF. CDR3 coding DNA: TGTGCCAGCAGTAGTGCGGACAGAGGCCACACCGGGGAGCTGTTTTTT.

The chain recombines TRBV5-6 with TRBJ2-3; D possibly corresponds to TRBD2 (7 bases). Trimming took off 0 bases at V and 4 bases at J, with 15 bases between the two ends. The CDR3 is made up of 16 amino acids. Germline loops: CDR1 SGHDT, CDR2 YYEEEE. The CDR3 protein is CASSLGTIGGADTQYF. The CDR3 nucleotides read TGTGCCAGCAGCTTGGGGACCATAGGGGGGGCAGATACGCAGTATTTT. The full variable domain, completed using reference TRBV5-6 and TRBJ2-3, is DAGVTQSPTHLIKTRGQQVTLRCSPKSGHDTVSWYQQALGQGPQFIFQYYEEEERQRGNFPDRFSGHQFPNYSSELNVNALLLGDSALYLCASSLGTIGGADTQYFGPGTRLTVL.

This clonotype was seen a handful of times. The rearrangement uses TRBV7-2 and TRBJ2-3; D possibly corresponds to TRBD2 (6 bases). Germline values: CDR1 SGHTA, CDR2 FQGNSA. The CDR3 extends over 15 amino acids. V was pared by 5 bases and J by 5 bases, with 17 bases between. The CDR3, as DNA: TGTGCCAGCAGCCTCCGGGAGCTAGGGCAAGATACGCAGTATTTT. Amino acids: CASSLRELGQDTQYF. The variable domain in full, completed from reference TRBV7-2 and TRBJ2-3, reads GAGVSQSPSNKVTEKGKDVELRCDPISGHTALYWYRQSLGQGLEFLIYFQGNSAPDKSGLPSDRFSAERTGGSVSTLTIQRTQQEDSAVYLCASSLRELGQDTQYFGPGTRLTVL.

The V and J genes are TRBV20-1 and TRBJ1-2, with 8 bases aligning to TRBD1. CDR3 length equals 15 residues. Germline V lookup: CDR1 DFQATT, CDR2 SNEGSKA (reference sequence). Trimming at V came to 3 bases and at J to 0 bases, leaving 6 bases not matched to a gene. This CDR3 reads CSASPTGGANYGYTF. The CDR3 coding sequence is TGCAGTGCTAGTCCTACAGGGGGAGCTAACTATGGCTACACCTTC.

This clonotype was seen many times. CDR3 sequence (DNA): TGTGCCACCAGTTCCTCCCGCGGGTCAACTAATGAAAAACTGTTTTTT. Translating it yields CATSSSRGSTNEKLFF. The rearrangement joins TRBV24-1 to TRBJ1-4; no clear D gene. From germline, CDR1 is KGHDR and CDR2 SFDVKD. Trimming removed 6 bases from V and 0 bases from J, with 13 bases in between. The CDR3 spans 16 residues.

V is TRBV12-3 or TRBV12-4 and J is TRBJ2-7, with D perhaps TRBD1 (6 bases). The CDR3 is 12 residues long. Trimming removed 8 bases from V and 3 bases from J, with 11 bases in between. The CDR3 DNA sequence: TGTGCCAGCTGTAGGGGGAACTACGAGCAGTACTTC. Protein sequence: CASCRGNYEQYF.

This rearrangement joins TRBV12-3 or TRBV12-4 to TRBJ2-3, with no clear D. Trimming cost V 6 bases and J 8 bases, with 6 bases left between them. This CDR3 region has 10 residues. CDR3 region: CASSATTQYF. The CDR3 nucleotides are TGTGCCAGCAGCGCTACTACGCAGTATTTT.

This clonotype has just a few counts. The chain carries TRBV7-2 and TRBJ2-2, with a tentative D call TRBD1 (6 bases). Trimming pared 8 bases from V and 6 bases from J, leaving 43 bases between. The CDR3 totals 23 residues. Germline V CDR1 and CDR2: SGHTA, FQGNSA. Written as DNA, the CDR3 is TGTGCCAGCTCGTCACCAAGCGACACAACCGGGACACTACTTGTAGCCTATCCCGGGGAGCTGTTTTTT. Translation gives CASSSPSDTTGTLLVAYPGELFF.

The sample holds many counts of this clonotype. The chain joins TRBV2 to TRBJ2-5, with 7 bases matching TRBD1. Germline CDR1 reads SNHLY; CDR2 reads FYNNEI. Losses at the gene ends were 5 bases for V and 0 bases for J; bases not matched to a gene: 6. The CDR3 extends over 15 amino acids. The CDR3 DNA reads TGTGCCAGCAGTTCTGGGACAGAAGACCAAGAGACCCAGTACTTC. This codes for CASSSGTEDQETQYF. Looking up the rest from reference TRBV2 and TRBJ2-5 gives the full variable domain: EPEVTQTPSHQVTQMGQEVILRCVPISNHLYFYWYRQILGQKVEFLVSFYNNEISEKSEIFDDQFSVERPDGSNFTLKIRSTKLEDSAMYFCASSSGTEDQETQYFGPGTRLLVL.

This clonotype was found many times. This rearrangement joins TRBV12-3 or TRBV12-4 to TRBJ1-2; D remains ambiguous. V was cut by 8 bases and J by 5 bases, with 12 bases left in between. This CDR3 is built from 12 residues. CDR3 sequence: CASGRPRYGYTF. CDR3 nucleotide sequence: TGTGCCAGCGGACGGCCTAGATATGGCTACACCTTC.

This clonotype was observed many times. V usage is TRBV4-3 and J usage is TRBJ2-2, with D perhaps matching TRBD1 or TRBD2 (5 bases each). Germline CDR1 is LGHNA and CDR2 is YSLEER. V dropped 4 bases and J dropped 6 bases, with 12 bases sitting between them. The CDR3 has 14 residues. For the CDR3, the DNA is TGCGCCAGCAGCCGGACCGGGACCTCCGGGGAGCTGTTTTTT. It translates to CASSRTGTSGELFF.

This clonotype appeared a few times. V gene TRBV24-1 combines with J gene TRBJ2-1, with D possibly being TRBD1 or TRBD2 (5 bases each). The germline gives CDR1 KGHDR, CDR2 SFDVKD. Trimming cost V 4 bases and J 7 bases, with 7 bases left between them. The CDR3 length is 12 residues. The CDR3 DNA reads as TGTGCCACCAGTGACTGGGGGAATGAGCAGTTCTTC. Translation: CATSDWGNEQFF.

At least ten counts were recorded for this clonotype. The chain is built from TRBV4-2 and TRBJ1-1; unclear D gene. The germline V gene has CDR1 LGHNA and CDR2 YNFKEQ. This CDR3 is built from 17 residues. V was shortened by 0 bases and J by 4 bases, with 18 bases between the two germline ends. CDR3 region: CASSQDFLGVAGTEAFF. Here the CDR3 DNA reads TGTGCCAGCAGCCAAGATTTTCTTGGGGTCGCGGGCACTGAAGCTTTCTTT.

The V and J genes are TRBV6-1 and TRBJ2-7; tentatively, D is TRBD1 or TRBD2 (5 bases each). Germline V gives CDR1 MNHNS, CDR2 SASEGT. CDR3 length: 14 amino acids. Trimming left V 6 bases short and J 6 bases short, with 18 bases between. This chain's CDR3 is CASRPTSLRGEQYF. The CDR3 DNA is TGTGCCAGCAGACCCACTTCATTGAGGGGCGAGCAGTACTTC.

The gene calls are TRBV30 and TRBJ2-7; D remains ambiguous. Germline-derived CDR1 and CDR2 are GTSNPN and SVGIG (reference sequence). V lost 5 bases and J lost 1, with 12 bases in between. CDR3 length: 13 amino acids. The CDR3 protein is CAWARGESYEQYF. In DNA form, the CDR3 reads TGTGCCTGGGCTCGCGGCGAGTCCTACGAGCAGTACTTC.

The V and J genes are TRBV27 and TRBJ2-7; TRBD2 is a possible D gene (6 bases). The CDR3 is 15 residues long. V lost 3 bases to trimming and J lost 0 bases, with 12 bases between them. The germline V gene encodes CDR1 MNHEY and CDR2 SMNVEV (reference sequence). CDR3 protein: CASSFRAGISYEQYF. The CDR3 DNA is TGTGCCAGCAGTTTCCGGGCGGGGATCTCCTACGAGCAGTACTTC.

This clonotype was picked up many times. The rearrangement joins TRBV5-1 to TRBJ1-6, with D unresolved. Trimming left V 4 bases short and J 7 bases short, with 15 bases between. Germline V CDR1 and CDR2: SGHRS, YFSETQ. The CDR3 has 15 residues. The CDR3 DNA follows: TGCGCCAGCAGCCGCGGTGGCACGGAAAATTCACCCCTCCACTTT. This encodes CASSRGGTENSPLHF. The entire variable domain, with the rest obtained from reference TRBV5-1 and TRBJ1-6, is as follows: KAGVTQTPRYLIKTRGQQVTLSCSPISGHRSVSWYQQTPGQGLQFLFEYFSETQRNKGNFPGRFSGRQFSNSRSEMNVSTLELGDSALYLCASSRGGTENSPLHFGNGTRLTVT.

With regard to this clonotype: The junction does not match germline at one end; this may be a read error. The genes are TRBV5-1 and TRBJ2-3; D may correspond to TRBD1 or TRBD2 (5 bases each). CDR3 length equals 15 residues. Germline lookup yields CDR1 SGHRS and CDR2 YFSETQ. This CDR3 reads CASSPGPSITDTRYF. CDR3 in DNA: TGCGCCAGCAGCCCGGGGCCTAGCATCACAGATACGCGGTATTTT.

The genes are TRBV19 and TRBJ2-3; unclear D gene. Looked up from germline, CDR1 is LNHDA and CDR2 is SQIVND (reference sequence). Trimming took 0 bases from V and 4 from J, leaving 11 bases between them. The CDR3 runs 15 residues. The CDR3 bases are TGTGCCAGTAGTATAGATGGGAATGTTGCAGATACGCAGTATTTT. Translation: CASSIDGNVADTQYF.

The chain links TRBV10-3 to TRBJ1-5; D is perhaps TRBD1 (6 bases). The CDR3 loop spans 16 amino acids. V lost 0 bases and J 2 bases, leaving 11 bases between the germline ends. Germline V lookup: CDR1 ENHRY, CDR2 SYGVKD. The CDR3 bases are TGTGCCATCAGTGAGTCATGGGGGGGCGGCAATCAGCCCCAGCATTTT. This translates into CAISESWGGGNQPQHF.

In its sample, this clonotype was seen a few times. The rearrangement joins TRBV6-2 or TRBV6-3 to TRBJ2-5; D ambiguous. Germline CDR1 MNHEY, CDR2 SVGEGT. V was cut by 7 bases and J by 5 bases, with 8 bases left in between. CDR3 length: 11 residues. The CDR3 loop is CASTHGETQYF. The CDR3 DNA reads TGTGCCAGCACCCACGGGGAGACCCAGTACTTC.

This clonotype was detected ten times or more. The chain combines TRBV12-3 or TRBV12-4 with TRBJ1-4; D gene unclear. Trimming took 3 bases from V and 7 from J, leaving 15 bases between them. The CDR3 covers 15 residues. CDR3 region: CASSFIDLSSEKLFF. The CDR3 coding sequence is TGTGCCAGCAGTTTCATCGACCTAAGCAGTGAAAAACTGTTTTTT.

This clonotype appeared a few times. The gene calls are TRBV12-3 or TRBV12-4 and TRBJ2-3; D possibly matches TRBD1 or TRBD2 (6 bases each). This CDR3 has 12 amino acids. With 6 bases removed from V and 8 bases from J, the gap between germline ends came to 12 bases. The CDR3 DNA reads as TGTGCCAGCAGCACAGGGAGGCGTACGCAGTATTTT. Translating it yields CASSTGRRTQYF.

About this clonotype: Compared with germline, one end of the junction differs, possibly owing to a read error. V gene TRBV5-1 combines with J gene TRBJ2-5, with D maybe TRBD2 (6 bases). The CDR3 has 14 residues. Germline V gene data show CDR1 as SGHRS and CDR2 as YFSETQ. DNA for the CDR3: TGCGCTAGCAGCCCGGTGGGGGGCCAAGAGACCCAGTACTTC. Translating gives CASSPVGGQETQYF.

The rearrangement joins TRBV28 to TRBJ2-3, with 9 nucleotides matching TRBD2. CDR3 length: 16 residues. CDR1 is MDHEN, CDR2 SYDVKM, per germline. The junction had 9 bases not matched to a gene; V was cut back by 2 bases and J by 6 bases. The CDR3 DNA is TGTGCCAGCAGTTTACTAAGCGGGGGGCCGGAGGATACGCAGTATTTT. Residues: CASSLLSGGPEDTQYF.

This clonotype was seen more than once but under ten times. The chain joins TRBV29-1 to TRBJ1-2; 8 bases agree with TRBD1. The CDR3 covers 13 residues. From germline, CDR1 is SQVTM and CDR2 ANQGSEA. The junction had 9 bases not matched to a gene; V was cut back by 4 bases and J by 8 bases. CDR3 DNA sequence: TGCAGCGTTGCCGAGGGCAGGGGGCACGGCTACACCTTC. Its translation is CSVAEGRGHGYTF.

This clonotype was seen a handful of times. The chain employs TRBV2 and TRBJ2-2; 8 bases are a match to TRBD1. This CDR3 has 14 amino acids. Germline trimming cut 7 bases from V and 6 bases from J; bases unmatched to any gene: 7. Germline V lookup: CDR1 SNHLY, CDR2 FYNNEI. CDR3 in amino acids: CASIIQGESGELFF. CDR3 nucleotide sequence: TGTGCCAGCATCATACAGGGGGAGTCCGGGGAGCTGTTTTTT. Full variable domain (missing parts from reference TRBV2 and TRBJ2-2): EPEVTQTPSHQVTQMGQEVILRCVPISNHLYFYWYRQILGQKVEFLVSFYNNEISEKSEIFDDQFSVERPDGSNFTLKIRSTKLEDSAMYFCASIIQGESGELFFGEGSRLTVL.

As for this clonotype: A much larger clone differs from this one at a single base, so this may be a read error. This rearrangement joins TRBV7-9 to TRBJ2-5, with 8 bases that match TRBD1. Germline CDR1 and CDR2: SEHNR and FQNEAQ (reference sequence). With 8 bases clipped from V and 2 bases from J, the junction kept 10 bases outside the gene matches. The CDR3 is made up of 15 amino acids. Written as DNA, the CDR3 is TGTGCCAGCGGCTCCCGACAGGGGATACAAGAGACCCAGTACTTC. This encodes CASGSRQGIQETQYF.